Sequencing of this TCR beta chain was carried out in a study of T-cell reconstitution after alpha-beta-depleted transplantation in children (dated by TCRdb to 2015 to 2016). For the wider study: Using TCR repertoire profiling, the study followed T-cell immune reconstitution in a quantitative way in children after TCRalphabeta/CD19-depleted allogeneic hematopoietic cell transplantation.

The CDR3 goes from the cysteine to the phenylalanine over 15 residues. Of the read, only the CDR3 DNA is kept; its 45 bases are in frame from base 1. CDR1 and CDR2, looked up from the germline V gene (reference sequence), are GTSNPN and SVGIG. V sheds 0 bases and J sheds 4 bases, leaving 13 bases between their ends. This clonotype was detected a few times. Which antigen it targets is not known. Base qualities are not at hand, and no much larger clone is one base apart. Receptor libraries were prepared by PCR. Instrument used: Illumina HiSeq 2500. To normalize quantification of the TCRbeta repertoire, the TCR libraries were built with molecular barcoding that relied on unique molecular identifiers. Using fastp trimming at Q25 and MiXCR clonotype assembly, TCRdb reanalyzed the public sequencing data and kept in-frame beta chains. Records with the same CDR3 protein are collapsed into one entry carrying the most frequent genes and DNA. This sample comprises about 500,000 distinct CDR3 sequences, 30% to 35% of them detected only once. The ten top clones hold 2% to 2.5% of the sample.

The TCR originated in a human donor who donated a stem cell graft to a child with aplastic anemia. The sample consisted of PBMCs from the stem cell graft donor, taken from the stem cell graft. This chain joins TRBV30 to TRBJ2-1, with the D gene not confidently named. This receptor carries the CDR3 CAWSVLSAFYNEQFF. In nucleotides, the sequence is TGTGCCTGGAGTGTACTCAGCGCATTTTACAATGAGCAGTTCTTC. This CDR3, with the reference TRBV30 and TRBJ2-1 proteins standing in past its ends, gives the full variable domain SQTIHQWPATLVQPVGSPLSLECTVEGTSNPNLYWYRQAAGRGLQLLFYSVGIGQISSEVPQNLSASRPQDRQFILSSKKLLLSDSGFYLCAWSVLSAFYNEQFFGPGTRLTVL.